Following are 27 T cell receptor beta chains from one sample sequenced in a study of cytomegalovirus exposure and HLA in healthy donors. Use of 60 Vbeta and 13 Jbeta primers characterized the PCR. Libraries were prepared by immunoSEQ multiplex PCR; TCRdb keeps only in-frame clonotypes and omits some of them. The table shows around 170,000 clones, with approximately 82% occurring only once. Material for sequencing was PBMCs. The receptors originated from a male donor in good health and CMV-seronegative.

The genes are TRBV7-6 and TRBJ1-5; no definite D call. CDR1 is SGHVS, CDR2 FNYEAQ, per germline. The V gene lost 3 bases and the J gene lost 4 bases, with 10 bases spanning the gap. CDR3 length: 14 amino acids. The CDR3 sequence: CASSFGGQNQPQHF. The CDR3 coding sequence is TGTGCCAGCAGCTTTGGAGGTCAAAATCAGCCCCAGCATTTT.

The chain joins TRBV21-1 to TRBJ2-7; the table's D call, TRBD2, was not checked against the DNA. TRBV21-1 is described as a pseudogene. The CDR3 is 13 amino acids. CDR3: CASSLDGTGEQYF. CDR3 nucleotides: TGTGCCAGCAGCTTGGACGGAACGGGGGAGCAGTACTTC.

V is TRBV30 and J is TRBJ1-4; no definite D call. V was trimmed by 2 bases and J by 7 bases, leaving 11 bases between them. The CDR3 has 13 amino acids. Germline CDR1 is GTSNPN and CDR2 is SVGIG (reference sequence). The CDR3 region is CAWSPVVSEKLFF. DNA for the CDR3: TGTGCCTGGAGTCCCGTAGTGAGTGAAAAACTGTTTTTT.

As DNA, the CDR3 is TGTGCCAGCACCCCCGTGGAGAGGGGGCATGGCTACACCTTC. Translating gives CASTPVERGHGYTF. J is TRBJ1-2 and V is TRBV6-5; 7 bases are a match to TRBD1. Germline CDR1 and CDR2: MNHEY and SVGAGI. Unmatched junction bases numbered 11, after V lost 7 bases and J lost 6 bases. This CDR3 has 14 residues.

The CDR3 sequence is CASSFISGDSGNTIYF. Here the CDR3 DNA reads TGTGCCAGCAGCTTTATATCAGGGGACTCTGGAAACACCATATATTTT. The V call is TRBV7-2, the J call TRBJ1-3, with TRBD1 as a possible D gene (6 bases). Trimming took off 3 bases at V and 0 bases at J, with 12 bases between the two ends. Germline V gives CDR1 SGHTA, CDR2 FQGNSA. The CDR3 totals 16 residues.

The CDR3 coding sequence is TGCGCCAGCAGCTGGGACAGGTCCACTGAAGCTTTCTTT. Amino acids: CASSWDRSTEAFF. This chain uses TRBV5-1 with TRBJ1-1, with 8 bases matching TRBD1. The CDR3 sequence is 13 residues long. J lost 4 bases, V lost 3 bases, and 2 bases had no gene match. CDR1 and CDR2 (germline): SGHRS, YFSETQ.

The V and J genes are TRBV27 and TRBJ1-1, with 8 bases identical to TRBD1. The V and J ends lost 3 bases and 2 bases, in that order; junction bases with no gene match: 8. CDR1 and CDR2 from the germline V gene are MNHEY and SMNVEV (reference sequence). There are 16 residues in the CDR3. Here the CDR3 DNA reads TGTGCCAGCAGTTTTCTCCCGGACAGGGCAAACACTGAAGCTTTCTTT. The encoded protein is CASSFLPDRANTEAFF.

With respect to this clone: The same CDR3 also results from other DNA sequences found in this sample. V and J are TRBV6-5 and TRBJ1-6; TRBD1 matches 9 bases. This CDR3 region has 15 residues. CDR1 MNHEY and CDR2 SVGAGI come from the germline V gene. With V trimmed by 0 bases and J by 8 bases, 2 bases remained unmatched. The DNA for the CDR3 is TGTGCCAGCAGTTACTCGCGGACAGGGGATTCACCCCTCCACTTT. This translates into CASSYSRTGDSPLHF.

The chain uses TRBV18 and TRBJ2-2, with D possibly being TRBD1 (6 bases). The CDR3 is 16 amino acids. Germline V lookup: CDR1 KGHSH, CDR2 LQKENI. With 1 base removed from V and 2 bases from J, the gap between germline ends came to 11 bases. The CDR3 DNA reads TGTGCCAGCTCACCACAACAGGGCGGAAACACCGGGGAGCTGTTTTTT. Encoded protein: CASSPQQGGNTGELFF.

The chain combines TRBV11-2 with TRBJ2-7, with TRBD2 as a possible D gene (5 bases). There are 13 residues in the CDR3. Trimming pared 3 bases from V and 1 base from J, leaving 7 bases between. CDR1 and CDR2 (germline): SGHAT, FQNNGV. The CDR3 bases are TGTGCCAGCAGCTTGAGGGCGTCCTACGAGCAGTACTTC. Translation gives CASSLRASYEQYF.

This clone was observed a handful of times. CDR3 sequence (DNA): TGTGCCAGCAGCTTATCCGCCTACTCCTACGAGCAGTACTTC. Translating gives CASSLSAYSYEQYF. The chain links TRBV11-2 to TRBJ2-7; D gene uncertain. Trimming took 2 bases from V and 0 from J, leaving 8 bases between them. Germline CDR1 and CDR2: SGHAT and FQNNGV. The CDR3 sequence is 14 residues long.

The V call is TRBV18, the J call TRBJ2-3; tentative D call: TRBD2 (6 bases). V was clipped by 3 bases and J by 4 bases, with 23 bases between them. The CDR3 totals 18 residues. Germline values: CDR1 KGHSH, CDR2 LQKENI. The CDR3 region has the DNA TGTGCCAGCTCACCTCTCGAGGTAGGGCGCGGGGCCTCAGATACGCAGTATTTT. It codes for CASSPLEVGRGASDTQYF.

The chain carries TRBV7-2 and TRBJ2-4; 7 bases map to TRBD2. Trimming cost V 5 bases and J 0 bases; bases outside gene matches: 7. Germline CDR1 and CDR2: SGHTA and FQGNSA. This CDR3 region has 16 residues. CDR3 in DNA: TGTGCCAGCAGCGCCCGCGGGGGTCAAGCCAAAAACATTCAGTACTTC. Protein: CASSARGGQAKNIQYF. Combining the CDR3 with reference TRBV7-2 and TRBJ2-4 gives the whole variable domain GAGVSQSPSNKVTEKGKDVELRCDPISGHTALYWYRQSLGQGLEFLIYFQGNSAPDKSGLPSDRFSAERTGGSVSTLTIQRTQQEDSAVYLCASSARGGQAKNIQYFGAGTRLSVL.

The V call is TRBV7-9, the J call TRBJ2-3, with 11 nucleotides matching TRBD2. V dropped 4 bases and J dropped 4; count of bases not matched to a gene: 10. Germline V gives CDR1 SEHNR, CDR2 FQNEAQ (reference sequence). The CDR3 length is 17 residues. CDR3 sequence: CASSSPGLAALADTQYF. The CDR3 DNA reads TGTGCCAGCAGCTCCCCGGGACTAGCGGCACTAGCAGATACGCAGTATTTT.

This clone was counted a few times. V gene TRBV11-3 combines with J gene TRBJ1-6; no definite D call. V lost 1 base, J lost 10 bases, and 8 bases lay in between. This CDR3 has 13 amino acids. Germline V gene data show CDR1 as SGHNT and CDR2 as YENEEA. The CDR3 loop is CASSLGERSPLHF. The CDR3 bases are TGTGCCAGCAGCTTAGGGGAGAGGTCACCCCTCCACTTT.

This clone is a singleton in its sample. The rearrangement uses TRBV4-1 and TRBJ1-4, with no clear D. The V end lost 1 base, the J end lost 4 bases, and 13 bases lay between the germline ends. CDR1 and CDR2 (germline): MGHRA, YSYEKL. CDR3 length equals 16 residues. In DNA, the CDR3 is TGCGCCAGCAGCCAAGGCGTCGCGGCGAGTAATGAAAAACTGTTTTTT. Protein product: CASSQGVAASNEKLFF.

The chain combines TRBV4-1 with TRBJ1-6, with a possible D match to TRBD1 (6 bases). The CDR3 sequence is 17 residues long. Germline lookup yields CDR1 MGHRA and CDR2 YSYEKL. V was clipped by 2 bases and J by 0 bases, with 11 bases between them. CDR3 loop: CASSQPDRSSYNSPLHF. CDR3 coding DNA: TGCGCCAGCAGCCAACCCGACAGGAGCTCCTATAATTCACCCCTCCACTTT.

For this clone: Different DNA sequences within this sample yield the same CDR3. The V call is TRBV5-1, the J call TRBJ2-5, with TRBD2 matching 7 bases. The germline CDR1 and CDR2 sequences are SGHRS and YFSETQ. The CDR3 is 15 residues long. V lost 0 bases, J lost 1 base, and 3 bases stayed unmatched. The CDR3 is CASSLDPGGQETQYF. The CDR3 coding sequence is TGCGCCAGCAGCTTGGACCCGGGGGGCCAAGAGACCCAGTACTTC.

Remarks on this clone: The same CDR3 is also encoded by other DNA sequences in this sample. The chain uses TRBV4-3 and TRBJ2-2; D is uncertain. This CDR3 region has 13 residues. CDR1 LGHNA and CDR2 YSLEER come from the germline V gene. V was trimmed by 4 bases and J by 0 bases, leaving 3 bases between them. The CDR3 coding sequence is TGCGCCAGCAGCCCTACGAACACCGGGGAGCTGTTTTTT. Protein sequence: CASSPTNTGELFF.

The chain recombines TRBV7-2 with TRBJ2-1; 7 bases line up with TRBD1. The CDR3 has 16 residues. CDR1 SGHTA and CDR2 FQGNSA come from the germline V gene. V was pared by 5 bases and J by 3 bases, with 10 bases of the junction left unmatched. The CDR3 spells CASSPRGQARYNEQFF. Written as DNA, the CDR3 is TGTGCCAGCAGCCCCCGTGGACAGGCTCGCTACAATGAGCAGTTCTTC.

The chain links TRBV4-2 to TRBJ2-1; no reliable D call. From germline, CDR1 is LGHNA and CDR2 YNFKEQ. The CDR3 loop spans 14 amino acids. The ends were cut back, 0 bases at V and 2 bases at J, with 5 bases in the middle. The CDR3 DNA reads as TGTGCCAGCAGCCAAGATCCGGCCTACAATGAGCAGTTCTTC. Translation: CASSQDPAYNEQFF.

The gene calls are TRBV11-3 and TRBJ2-2, with 9 bases aligning to TRBD1. The CDR3 loop spans 16 amino acids. Unmatched junction bases numbered 5, after V lost 2 bases and J lost 4 bases. Germline loops: CDR1 SGHNT, CDR2 YENEEA. CDR3 nucleotide sequence: TGTGCCAGCAGCTTAAATGGACAGGGGATCACCGGGGAGCTGTTTTTT. It yields the protein CASSLNGQGITGELFF.

The chain links TRBV28 to TRBJ2-1; TRBD2 is a possible D gene (6 bases). Germline V gene sequence: CDR1 MDHEN, CDR2 SYDVKM. There are 12 residues in the CDR3. The germline V and J ends were trimmed by 8 bases and 1 base, with 6 bases remaining between them. CDR3 coding DNA: TGTGCCAGCGGGAGGTCCTACAATGAGCAGTTCTTC. Amino acids: CASGRSYNEQFF.

This sequence joins TRBV7-2 and TRBJ2-5; TRBD2 might be the D (6 bases). In germline, CDR1 is SGHTA, CDR2 FQGNSA. The V end was cut by 5 bases, the J end by 1 base, with 8 bases between. The CDR3 totals 13 residues. The CDR3 loop reads CASSRGIQETQYF. CDR3 coding DNA: TGTGCCAGCAGCCGCGGGATCCAAGAGACCCAGTACTTC. The variable domain in full, completed from reference TRBV7-2 and TRBJ2-5, reads GAGVSQSPSNKVTEKGKDVELRCDPISGHTALYWYRQSLGQGLEFLIYFQGNSAPDKSGLPSDRFSAERTGGSVSTLTIQRTQQEDSAVYLCASSRGIQETQYFGPGTRLLVL.

V and J are TRBV7-2 and TRBJ2-1; D not resolved. CDR1 SGHTA and CDR2 FQGNSA come from the germline V gene. The CDR3 covers 11 residues. V was trimmed by 1 base and J by 10 bases, leaving 5 bases between them. The chain's CDR3 is CASSLEREQFF. CDR3 coding DNA: TGTGCCAGCAGCTTAGAGAGAGAGCAGTTCTTC.

The chain links TRBV19 to TRBJ2-1; TRBD2 matches at 10 bases. The CDR3 has 15 residues. Germline-derived CDR1 and CDR2 are LNHDA and SQIVND (reference sequence). With V trimmed by 4 bases and J by 6 bases, 6 bases remained unmatched. Here the CDR3 DNA reads TGTGCCAGTAGTAGCAGGACTAGCGGTAGCAATGAGCAGTTCTTC. This translates into CASSSRTSGSNEQFF.

This clone has a single count. The chain has TRBV6-1 and TRBJ1-1; 9 nucleotides line up with TRBD1. CDR3 length: 14 amino acids. The germline gives CDR1 MNHNS, CDR2 SASEGT. V lost 6 bases to trimming and J lost 5 bases; unmatched junction nucleotides: 7. Written as DNA, the CDR3 is TGTGCCAGCAGGCTGGGACAGGGAGGAACTGAAGCTTTCTTT. Translated: CASRLGQGGTEAFF.